The next 21 T cell receptor beta chains were all read from a single sample in a study of T-cell memory formation after mild COVID-19. Via MiXCR, TCRdb re-called the 5' RACE reads, giving one row per CDR3 protein. This sample has approximately 300,000 distinct CDR3 sequences; about a sixth occur once, and the top ten carry 22%. Material: PBMCs or a T cell subset sorted from them (not recorded which). The receptors were gathered from a man in his late teens or twenties who had mild COVID-19 (a few samples of this study predate the infection). Cell type and time point are not known.

The chain carries TRBV10-3 and TRBJ1-4; D not certain. The CDR3 is made up of 12 amino acids. The V gene lost 3 bases and the J gene lost 8 bases, with 7 bases spanning the gap. The germline V gene encodes CDR1 ENHRY and CDR2 SYGVKD. DNA for the CDR3: TGTGCCATCAGTGACCAGAAGGAAAAACTGTTTTTT. Translating it yields CAISDQKEKLFF.

In this sample, this clonotype turned up many times. The chain combines TRBV5-1 with TRBJ2-1; 13 nucleotides match TRBD2. Per germline, CDR1 SGHRS and CDR2 YFSETQ. J gave up 9 bases and V 2 bases, and 2 bases lay outside the gene matches. The CDR3 is 14 residues long. Here the CDR3 DNA reads TGCGCCAGCAGCTTACTAGCGGGGGGGTTTGAGCAGTTCTTC. Translating it yields CASSLLAGGFEQFF.

This clonotype has ten or more counts. V is TRBV5-6 and J is TRBJ1-1; D gene unclear. The CDR3 covers 14 residues. Trimming cost V 6 bases and J 4 bases, with 16 bases left between them. The germline V gene encodes CDR1 SGHDT and CDR2 YYEEEE. CDR3: CASNPRAGPTEAFF. The CDR3 DNA sequence: TGTGCCAGCAACCCTAGGGCAGGCCCCACTGAAGCTTTCTTT.

This chain connects TRBV4-1 to TRBJ1-3; possible D gene TRBD1, 5 bases. The CDR3 covers 18 residues. Germline CDR1 and CDR2: MGHRA and YSYEKL. The V and J ends lost 2 bases and 4 bases respectively, with 21 bases between them. In DNA form, the CDR3 reads TGCGCCAGCAGCCAATCCAGGCAGACAGAGTCATCCGGAAACACCATATATTTT. It yields the protein CASSQSRQTESSGNTIYF.

The rearrangement links TRBV7-2 to TRBJ2-5; no clear D. Trimming removed 2 bases at V and 2 bases at J, with 12 bases between. Germline CDR1 is SGHTA and CDR2 is FQGNSA. The CDR3 length is 15 residues. The CDR3 region is CASSLLWGLQETQYF. The CDR3 coding sequence is TGTGCCAGCAGCTTATTGTGGGGTCTTCAAGAGACCCAGTACTTC.

The chain uses TRBV27 and TRBJ1-2, with D possibly TRBD1 on 5 matching bases. The CDR3 consists of 14 residues. The V gene's germline CDR1 is MNHEY and CDR2 SMNVEV (reference sequence). The V end was cut by 0 bases, the J end by 4 bases, with 9 bases between. The CDR3 spells CASSLSAGPYGYTF. The DNA for the CDR3 is TGTGCCAGCAGTTTATCGGCAGGGCCCTATGGCTACACCTTC.

The chain is built from TRBV2 and TRBJ1-5, with D tentatively TRBD1 (5 bases). The CDR3 totals 13 residues. Trimming cost V 7 bases and J 5 bases, with 12 bases left between them. Germline V CDR1 and CDR2: SNHLY, FYNNEI. The CDR3 loop reads CASTRQLDQPQHF. The CDR3 DNA follows: TGTGCCAGCACCCGACAGCTTGATCAGCCCCAGCATTTT. The whole variable domain, remainder taken from reference TRBV2 and TRBJ1-5, is EPEVTQTPSHQVTQMGQEVILRCVPISNHLYFYWYRQILGQKVEFLVSFYNNEISEKSEIFDDQFSVERPDGSNFTLKIRSTKLEDSAMYFCASTRQLDQPQHFGDGTRLSIL.

This clonotype was seen ten or more times. The chain employs TRBV5-1 and TRBJ1-6, with no clear D. CDR3 length equals 15 residues. Trimming pared 0 bases from V and 7 bases from J, leaving 11 bases between. CDR1 and CDR2 (germline): SGHRS, YFSETQ. The CDR3, as DNA: TGCGCCAGCAGCTTGGCAAGTAATGAGAATTCACCCCTCCACTTT. It specifies CASSLASNENSPLHF.

This clonotype was observed a handful of times. This rearrangement joins TRBV20-1 to TRBJ2-2, with TRBD2 matching 7 bases. The CDR3 covers 14 residues. In germline, CDR1 is DFQATT, CDR2 SNEGSKA (reference sequence). V trimming: 7 bases; J trimming: 1 base; junction bases outside the gene matches: 6. The CDR3, as DNA: TGCAGTGTCTTTAGCGGGTTGAACACCGGGGAGCTGTTTTTT. Its translation: CSVFSGLNTGELFF.

The gene calls are TRBV6-5 and TRBJ2-1; D is perhaps TRBD1 or TRBD2 (5 bases each). Germline assignment: CDR1 MNHEY and CDR2 SVGAGI. V gave up 4 bases and J gave up 3 bases, with 10 bases separating them. The CDR3 has 14 residues. The CDR3 spells CASSSVGVYNEQFF. The CDR3 bases are TGTGCCAGCAGTTCAGTGGGGGTCTACAATGAGCAGTTCTTC.

This clonotype was observed many times. The chain joins TRBV5-6 to TRBJ2-7; D remains ambiguous. This CDR3 is 11 amino acids long. Trimming removed 3 bases at V and 6 bases at J, with 7 bases between. Germline CDR1 reads SGHDT; CDR2 reads YYEEEE. Here the CDR3 reads CASSSGSEQYV. The CDR3 nucleotides read TGTGCCAGCAGCTCCGGTAGCGAGCAGTACGTC.

The sample holds many counts of this clonotype. This chain joins TRBV11-2 and TRBJ1-6, with D perhaps TRBD1 (5 bases). CDR1 is SGHAT and CDR2 is FQNNGV in the germline V gene. Deletions cut 5 bases from V and 5 bases from J, with 10 bases between. The CDR3 length is 14 residues. CDR3 residues: CASSPTDNNSPLHF. The CDR3 DNA reads as TGTGCCAGCAGCCCGACAGATAATAATTCACCCCTCCACTTT.

This clonotype has more than one count but fewer than ten. The chain is built from TRBV6-6 and TRBJ2-5; D remains unclear. The CDR3 extends over 13 amino acids. V gave up 6 bases and J gave up 7 bases, with 15 bases separating them. The germline V gene encodes CDR1 MNHNY and CDR2 SVGAGI (reference sequence). CDR3 sequence reads: CASSPGHRRTQYF. CDR3 DNA: TGTGCCAGCAGCCCTGGGCACCGCCGGACCCAGTACTTC.

This chain uses TRBV11-2 with TRBJ2-2, with 7 bases lining up with TRBD1. The CDR3 is made up of 14 amino acids. Per the germline V gene, CDR1 is SGHAT and CDR2 is FQNNGV. V was clipped by 5 bases and J by 7 bases; unmatched bases: 7. The CDR3 loop is CASSIDRVVGELFF. CDR3 DNA: TGTGCCAGCAGCATCGACAGGGTGGTCGGGGAGCTGTTTTTT.

This clonotype came up many times. This chain joins TRBV6-6 and TRBJ2-3; D is uncertain. This CDR3 has 14 amino acids. Germline lookup yields CDR1 MNHNY and CDR2 SVGAGI (reference sequence). V was clipped by 4 bases and J by 2 bases, with 10 bases between them. This chain's CDR3 is CASSLASPTDTQYF. The CDR3 nucleotides are TGTGCCAGCAGTTTGGCCTCTCCCACAGATACGCAGTATTTT.

This clonotype occurred a few times. The V gene is TRBV20-1, the J gene TRBJ2-1; a weak D match, TRBD1 (7 bases). Germline V gene sequence: CDR1 DFQATT, CDR2 SNEGSKA (reference sequence). V lost 6 bases and J lost 5, with 23 bases in between. The CDR3 is 16 amino acids. The CDR3 DNA reads TGCAGTGCCAGGGGGTCTAGCGCGGGTAAAAACAATGAGCAGTTCTTC. Amino acid sequence: CSARGSSAGKNNEQFF.

The rearrangement uses TRBV7-3 and TRBJ2-2; TRBD2 might be the D (5 bases). Germline V CDR1 and CDR2: SGHTA, FQGTGA. Trimming shortened V by 4 bases and J by 6 bases, and 12 bases separated the two germline ends. The CDR3 contains 14 residues. For the CDR3, the DNA is TGTGCCAGCAGCTCCGGACTTTATCCCGGGGAGCTGTTTTTT. Amino acid sequence: CASSSGLYPGELFF.

This clonotype was detected many times. The rearrangement uses TRBV29-1 and TRBJ2-6, with D unclear. V dropped 4 bases and J dropped 0 bases, with 7 bases sitting between them. The germline V gene encodes CDR1 SQVTM and CDR2 ANQGSEA. The CDR3 has 14 residues. In DNA form, the CDR3 reads TGCAGCGTTGCCAGGAGCTCTGGGGCCAACGTCCTGACTTTC. The encoded protein is CSVARSSGANVLTF.

The chain combines TRBV7-3 with TRBJ2-6; no definite D call. V was clipped by 5 bases and J by 0 bases, with 20 bases between them. CDR1 and CDR2 (germline): SGHTA, FQGTGA. The CDR3 is 19 residues long. The CDR3 protein is CASSRQAVQLLSGANVLTF. CDR3 DNA: TGTGCCAGCAGCCGTCAGGCTGTTCAGCTCCTCTCTGGGGCCAACGTCCTGACTTTC.

This clonotype has at least ten counts. The chain is built from TRBV12-5 and TRBJ2-1; D not resolved. The V and J ends lost 5 bases and 12 bases respectively, with 11 bases between them. The CDR3 is 11 amino acids. CDR1 is LGHNT, CDR2 FRNRAP, per germline. The CDR3 loop is CASGASLGQFF. CDR3 bases: TGTGCTAGTGGTGCATCGCTGGGGCAGTTCTTC.

There are a few counts of this clonotype. V gene TRBV29-1 combines with J gene TRBJ1-6; D may be TRBD1 (6 bases). Trimming removed 7 bases from V and 4 bases from J, with 11 bases in between. This CDR3 has 13 amino acids. Germline CDR1 SQVTM, CDR2 ANQGSEA. The CDR3 reads CSARRGYNSPLHF. DNA of the CDR3: TGCAGCGCCCGAAGGGGGTATAATTCACCCCTCCACTTT. The variable domain in full, with the rest retrieved from reference TRBV29-1 and TRBJ1-6, is SAVISQKPSRDICQRGTSLTIQCQVDSQVTMMFWYRQQPGQSLTLIATANQGSEATYESGFVIDKFPISRPNLTFSTLTVSNMSPEDSSIYLCSARRGYNSPLHFGNGTRLTVT.